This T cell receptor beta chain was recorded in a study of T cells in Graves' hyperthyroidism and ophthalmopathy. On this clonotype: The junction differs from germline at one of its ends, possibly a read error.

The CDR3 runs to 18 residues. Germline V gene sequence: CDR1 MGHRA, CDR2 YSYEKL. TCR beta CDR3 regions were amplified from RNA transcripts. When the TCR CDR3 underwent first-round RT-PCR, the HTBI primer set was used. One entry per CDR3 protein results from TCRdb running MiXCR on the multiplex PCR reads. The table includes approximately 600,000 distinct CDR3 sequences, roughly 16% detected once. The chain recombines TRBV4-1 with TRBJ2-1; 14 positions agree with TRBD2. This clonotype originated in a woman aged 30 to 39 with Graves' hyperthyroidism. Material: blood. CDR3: CASSQTLTEGLAGDEQLF. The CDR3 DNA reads TGCGCCAGCAGCCAAACGCTTACCGAGGGACTAGCGGGAGATGAGCAGCTCTTC.